Listed below are T cell receptor beta chains from one sample, sequenced in a study of immune cell composition in non-small cell lung cancer. Assay used: immunoSEQ multiplex PCR; TCRdb lists only in-frame clones, some missing. The data contain several thousand clones, about two thirds of them seen just once; the ten biggest clones take up about a quarter. The sequenced sample was non-adjacent lung tissue. These receptors were obtained from a human donor with non-small cell lung cancer. The CDR3 runs from the conserved cysteine through the conserved F or W. A D gene is named only where the DNA matches it firmly. A row's size may be missing; if present it is once, few, many or a size class.

>TRBV11-2|TRBJ1-1|.|.
TGTGCCAGCAGCTTTGGACAGATGAACTCTGAAGCTTTCTTT
CASSFGQMNSEAFF
>TRBV6-5|TRBJ2-2|.|few
TGTGCCAGCAGTTCCGGGGACACCGGGGAGCTGTTTTTT
CASSSGDTGELFF
>TRBV6-5|TRBJ2-7|TRBD2|.
TGTGCCAGCAGTTACGTCGGGACTAGCCTCGCTGGGGAGCAGTACTTC
CASSYVGTSLAGEQYF
>TRBV9|TRBJ2-4|TRBD1|.
TGTGCCAGCAGCGTAGCCAGGGGGCAAAACATTCAGTACTTC
CASSVARGQNIQYF
>TRBV6-5|TRBJ1-1|TRBD1|.
TGTGCCAGCAGTTACTCTACAGGGGGAACGAACACTGAAGCTTTCTTT
CASSYSTGGTNTEAFF
>TRBV7-2|TRBJ1-1|TRBD1|few
TGTGCCAGCAGCTTAGACAGGGGGGGCACTGAAGCTTTCTTT
CASSLDRGGTEAFF
>TRBV9|TRBJ2-5|.|.
TGTGCCAGCAGCTCGATGGCGGGGCGCGGAGAGACCCAGTACTTC
CASSSMAGRGETQYF
>TRBV7-9|TRBJ1-1|.|.
TGTGCCAGCAGCCCGGAGGGGCACGTCACTGAAGCTTTCTTT
CASSPEGHVTEAFF
>TRBV7-9|TRBJ2-7|.|few
TGTGCCAGCAGCTTAGCCACCCTAGGCGAGCAGTACTTC
CASSLATLGEQYF
>TRBV15|TRBJ1-5|TRBD1|few
TGTGCCACCAGCAGAGATCGAGTACAGGGGGCCGGTGGCAATCAGCCCCAGCATTTT
CATSRDRVQGAGGNQPQHF
>TRBV7-8|TRBJ2-7|.|.
TGTGCCAGCGAGGCCCCGACCTACGAGCAGTACTTC
CASEAPTYEQYF
>TRBV7-2|TRBJ1-1|.|once
TGTGCCAGCAGCTACTCTTCAGGAATGAACACTGAAGCTTTCTTT
CASSYSSGMNTEAFF
>TRBV7-9|TRBJ2-5|TRBD1|once
TGTGCCAGCAGACCCCCAGGGGGAAGAGTCCCACCAAAAGAGACCCAGTACTTC
CASRPPGGRVPPKETQYF
>TRBV2|TRBJ2-7|TRBD1|.
TGTGCCAGCAACCGGGACAGGGGGCGCGAGCAGTACTTC
CASNRDRGREQYF
>TRBV7-2|TRBJ2-7|.|few
TGTGCCAGCAGCCCCGGGACCGGGGGAACCTACGAGCAGTACTTC
CASSPGTGGTYEQYF
>TRBV2|TRBJ1-1|.|.
TGTGCCAGCAGTGATTACGGGGTGACAAACACTGAAGCTTTCTTT
CASSDYGVTNTEAFF
>TRBV2|TRBJ2-7|.|.
TGTGCCAGCAGTGCGGGGGGCGCGGTAACCTACGAGCAGTACTTC
CASSAGGAVTYEQYF
>TRBV6-4|TRBJ2-3|TRBD1|.
TGTGCCAGCAGTGAGGGACAGGGGACGGGCTCAGATACGCAGTATTTT
CASSEGQGTGSDTQYF
>TRBV5-1|TRBJ2-2|TRBD2|.
TGCGCCAGCAGCTTAAGCGGGGGGCTAACCGGGGAGCTGTTTTTT
CASSLSGGLTGELFF
>TRBV14|TRBJ2-3|TRBD1|.
TGTGCCAGCAGCCAAGATTGGGGCAGGGGGCGAAGAGATACGCAGTATTTT
CASSQDWGRGRRDTQYF